What follows are 9 T cell receptor beta chains derived from one specimen sequenced in a study of early T cells in non-severe SARS-CoV-2 infection. TCRdb reanalysed the 5' RACE reads using MiXCR and keeps one entry per CDR3 protein. The profile covers tens of thousands of distinct CDR3 sequences, with about 9.3% appearing a single time and around 4% taken by the ten largest. The sequenced sample consisted of whole blood. The receptors here all came from an adult who was a healthcare worker with PCR-confirmed SARS-CoV-2 infection or an uninfected control (not recorded which).

CDR3: CAWSKATGDFLGANVLTF. Written as DNA, the CDR3 is TGTGCCTGGAGCAAGGCGACAGGGGATTTCTTGGGGGCCAACGTCCTGACTTTC. This sequence joins TRBV30 and TRBJ2-6; 8 positions match TRBD1. Germline trimming cut 3 bases from V and 4 bases from J; bases unmatched to any gene: 14. The CDR3 totals 18 residues. Germline-derived CDR1 and CDR2 are GTSNPN and SVGIG (reference sequence).

This clonotype was picked up many times. The CDR3 sequence: CASSESNQPQHF. The CDR3 DNA follows: TGTGCCAGCAGCGAGAGTAATCAGCCCCAGCATTTT. The chain carries TRBV6-2 or TRBV6-3 and TRBJ1-5; D remains unclear. The CDR3 totals 12 residues. Per germline, CDR1 MNHEY and CDR2 SVGEGT. V lost 6 bases and J 4 bases, leaving 7 bases between the germline ends.

The gene calls are TRBV5-1 and TRBJ2-6; D unclear. V was cut by 4 bases and J by 1 base, with 18 bases left in between. The CDR3 runs 18 residues. CDR1 is SGHRS and CDR2 is YFSETQ in the germline V gene. The CDR3 coding sequence is TGCGCCAGCAGCCCCACTGACCCTGCAATTTCTGGGGCCAACGTCCTGACTTTC. This gives the protein CASSPTDPAISGANVLTF.

This clonotype came up many times. The V and J genes are TRBV3-1 and TRBJ2-1, with D hard to call. The V end lost 4 bases, the J end lost 1 base, and 5 bases lay between the germline ends. Germline loops: CDR1 LGHDT, CDR2 YNNKEL (reference sequence). The CDR3 is 13 amino acids. CDR3 DNA: TGTGCCAGCAGCCTTGCGTCCTACAATGAGCAGTTCTTC. It specifies CASSLASYNEQFF.

This clonotype was seen many times. The rearrangement joins TRBV9 to TRBJ2-3; perhaps TRBD2 as D (5 bases). In germline, CDR1 is SGDLS, CDR2 YYNGEE. The CDR3 is 15 residues long. The V gene lost 0 bases and the J gene lost 2 bases, with 10 bases spanning the gap. The CDR3 coding sequence is TGTGCCAGCAGCGTAGAAGAGGGAAACACAGATACGCAGTATTTT. It specifies CASSVEEGNTDTQYF.

In its sample, this clonotype was seen many times. This sequence joins TRBV5-4 and TRBJ2-5; 9 bases align to TRBD2. V dropped 4 bases and J dropped 2; count of bases not matched to a gene: 9. The CDR3 contains 16 residues. CDR1 and CDR2 (germline): SGHNT, YYREEE (reference sequence). CDR3 in DNA: TGTGCCAGCAGCCCTAGACTAGCGGATTTTCAAGAGACCCAGTACTTC. Translation: CASSPRLADFQETQYF. The variable domain in full, completed from reference TRBV5-4 and TRBJ2-5, reads ETGVTQSPTHLIKTRGQQVTLRCSSQSGHNTVSWYQQALGQGPQFIFQYYREEENGRGNFPPRFSGLQFPNYSSELNVNALELDDSALYLCASSPRLADFQETQYFGPGTRLLVL.

V is TRBV7-2 and J is TRBJ2-1, with TRBD2 matching over 14 bases. Germline CDR1 reads SGHTA; CDR2 reads FQGNSA. V lost 4 bases, J lost 2 bases, and 13 bases stayed unmatched. This CDR3 region has 20 residues. This CDR3 reads CASSYPGGLAGGVTYNEQFF. The CDR3 nucleotides read TGTGCCAGCAGCTACCCCGGCGGACTAGCGGGAGGAGTAACCTACAATGAGCAGTTCTTC.

There are many counts of this clonotype. This chain connects TRBV10-3 to TRBJ1-2; tentative D call: TRBD1 (5 bases). The CDR3 loop spans 12 amino acids. The germline V gene has CDR1 ENHRY and CDR2 SYGVKD. V lost 4 bases to trimming and J lost 3 bases, with 6 bases between them. Here the CDR3 reads CAISVQDYGYTF. CDR3 in DNA: TGTGCCATCAGTGTACAGGACTATGGCTACACCTTC.

This clonotype has a handful of counts. The V and J genes are TRBV9 and TRBJ1-3, with 8 nucleotides matching TRBD1. The germline CDR1 and CDR2 sequences are SGDLS and YYNGEE. The CDR3 consists of 19 residues. J was trimmed by 0 bases and V by 4 bases; bases with no gene match: 15. In DNA form, the CDR3 reads TGTGCCAGCAGCCTAAGACAGGGGCCTACGCTCACCTCTGGAAACACCATATATTTT. This gives the protein CASSLRQGPTLTSGNTIYF.